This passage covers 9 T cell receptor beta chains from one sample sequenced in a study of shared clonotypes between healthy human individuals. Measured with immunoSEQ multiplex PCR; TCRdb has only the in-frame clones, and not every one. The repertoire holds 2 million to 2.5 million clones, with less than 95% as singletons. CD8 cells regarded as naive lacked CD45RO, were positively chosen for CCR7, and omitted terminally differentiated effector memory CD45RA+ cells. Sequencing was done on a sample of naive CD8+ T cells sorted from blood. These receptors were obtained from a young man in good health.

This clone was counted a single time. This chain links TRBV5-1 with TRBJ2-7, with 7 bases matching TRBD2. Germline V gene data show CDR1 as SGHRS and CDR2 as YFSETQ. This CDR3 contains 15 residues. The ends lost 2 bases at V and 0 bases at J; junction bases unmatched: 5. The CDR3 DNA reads TGCGCCAGCAGCTTACGGACTAGTAGCTCCTACGAGCAGTACTTC. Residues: CASSLRTSSSYEQYF.

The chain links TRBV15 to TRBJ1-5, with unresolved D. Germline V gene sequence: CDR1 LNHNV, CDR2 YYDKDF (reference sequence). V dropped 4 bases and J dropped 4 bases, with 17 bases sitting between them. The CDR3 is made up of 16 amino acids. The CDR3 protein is CATSKAPPGFNQPQHF. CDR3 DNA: TGTGCCACCAGCAAGGCCCCCCCCGGGTTTAATCAGCCCCAGCATTTT.

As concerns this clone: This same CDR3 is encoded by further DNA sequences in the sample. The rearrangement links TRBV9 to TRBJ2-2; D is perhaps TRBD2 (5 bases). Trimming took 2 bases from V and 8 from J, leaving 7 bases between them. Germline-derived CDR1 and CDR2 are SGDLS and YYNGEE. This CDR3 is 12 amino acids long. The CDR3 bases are TGTGCCAGCAGCGTCGAGGGAGGGGAGCTGTTTTTT. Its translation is CASSVEGGELFF.

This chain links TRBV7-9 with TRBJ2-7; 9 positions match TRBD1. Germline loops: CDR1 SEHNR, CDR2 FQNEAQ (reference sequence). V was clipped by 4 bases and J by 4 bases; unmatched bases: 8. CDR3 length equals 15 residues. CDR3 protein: CASSSDRGFSYEQYF. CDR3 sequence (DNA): TGTGCCAGCAGCTCGGACAGGGGCTTTTCGTACGAGCAGTACTTC.

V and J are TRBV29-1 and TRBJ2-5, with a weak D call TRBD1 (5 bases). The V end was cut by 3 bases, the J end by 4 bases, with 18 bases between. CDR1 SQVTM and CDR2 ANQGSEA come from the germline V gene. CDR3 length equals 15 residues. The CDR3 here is CSVEQDTSSLETQYF. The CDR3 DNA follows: TGCAGCGTTGAGCAGGACACCTCCTCCCTAGAGACCCAGTACTTC.

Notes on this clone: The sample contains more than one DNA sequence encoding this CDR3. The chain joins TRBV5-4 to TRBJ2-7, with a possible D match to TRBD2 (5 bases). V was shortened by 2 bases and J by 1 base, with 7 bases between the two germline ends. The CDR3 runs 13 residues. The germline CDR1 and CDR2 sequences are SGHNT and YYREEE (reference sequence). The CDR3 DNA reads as TGTGCCAGCAGCTTCCGGGGTTCCTACGAGCAGTACTTC. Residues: CASSFRGSYEQYF.

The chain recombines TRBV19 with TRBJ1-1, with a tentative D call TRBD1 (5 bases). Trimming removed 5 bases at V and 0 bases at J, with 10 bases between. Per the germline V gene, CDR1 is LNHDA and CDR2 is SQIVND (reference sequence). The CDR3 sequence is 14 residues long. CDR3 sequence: CASSPRQLNTEAFF. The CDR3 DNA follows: TGTGCCAGTAGTCCGCGACAGTTGAACACTGAAGCTTTCTTT.

In DNA, the CDR3 is TGTGCCAGCAGCCACAGAACCGGGGAGCTGTTTTTT. It encodes CASSHRTGELFF. The V gene is TRBV7-6, the J gene TRBJ2-2, with no clear D. Germline CDR1 and CDR2: SGHVS and FNYEAQ. The CDR3 totals 12 residues. V lost 5 bases, J lost 5 bases, and 6 bases lay in between.

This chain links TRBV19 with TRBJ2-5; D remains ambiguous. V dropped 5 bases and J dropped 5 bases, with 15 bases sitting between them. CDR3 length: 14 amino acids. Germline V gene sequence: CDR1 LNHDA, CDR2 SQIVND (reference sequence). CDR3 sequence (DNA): TGTGCCAGTAGTGTCTCGTATTTTTCGGAGACCCAGTACTTC. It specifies CASSVSYFSETQYF. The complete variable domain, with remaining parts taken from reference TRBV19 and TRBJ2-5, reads DGGITQSPKYLFRKEGQNVTLSCEQNLNHDAMYWYRQDPGQGLRLIYYSQIVNDFQKGDIAEGYSVSREKKESFPLTVTSAQKNPTAFYLCASSVSYFSETQYFGPGTRLLVL.